This passage covers 6 T cell receptor beta chains from one sample sequenced in a study of T-cell memory formation after mild COVID-19. TCRdb reanalysed the 5' RACE reads using MiXCR and keeps one entry per CDR3 protein. The data show under 700,000 distinct CDR3 sequences, about a fifth seen once. The specimen was PBMCs or a T cell subset sorted from them (not recorded which). These receptors came from an adult woman who had mild COVID-19 (a few samples of this study predate the infection). Cell type and time point are not known.

The chain uses TRBV5-1 and TRBJ2-5, with D unclear. Germline CDR1 is SGHRS and CDR2 is YFSETQ. The length of the CDR3 is 14 residues. The V and J ends lost 0 bases and 4 bases respectively, with 10 bases between them. The CDR3 DNA is TGCGCCAGCAGCTTGGAAGGGATGGGAGAGACCCAGTACTTC. Its protein product is CASSLEGMGETQYF.

The V call is TRBV7-2, the J call TRBJ2-1; 7 bases align to TRBD1. This CDR3 is built from 17 residues. Germline trimming cut 1 base from V and 8 bases from J; bases unmatched to any gene: 14. Germline V gives CDR1 SGHTA, CDR2 FQGNSA. CDR3 DNA sequence: TGTGCCAGCAGCTTAGAAGTTTGGGACAGATCCCTCGATGAGCAGTTCTTC. This encodes CASSLEVWDRSLDEQFF.

There are a few counts of this clonotype. This chain connects TRBV7-6 to TRBJ1-1; tentative D call: TRBD1 (5 bases). Germline V CDR1 and CDR2: SGHVS, FNYEAQ. The CDR3 is 15 amino acids. V was pared by 1 base and J by 4 bases, with 13 bases between. CDR3 bases: TGTGCCAGCAGCTTAGGTCGGGACGGGGGCACTGAAGCTTTCTTT. The encoded protein is CASSLGRDGGTEAFF.

This clonotype has more than one count but fewer than ten. The V and J genes are TRBV7-2 and TRBJ1-1, with D perhaps TRBD1 (5 bases). Germline V gene sequence: CDR1 SGHTA, CDR2 FQGNSA. The CDR3 runs 16 residues. V was clipped by 2 bases and J by 4 bases, with 17 bases between them. Here the CDR3 DNA reads TGTGCCAGCAGCTTAAGAGGGGAACAAGGGAGCACTGAAGCTTTCTTT. This gives the protein CASSLRGEQGSTEAFF.

This chain connects TRBV7-9 to TRBJ1-1, with a tentative D call TRBD1 (5 bases). The CDR3 consists of 14 residues. Germline CDR1 is SEHNR and CDR2 is FQNEAQ (reference sequence). Trimming left V 1 base short and J 3 bases short, with 9 bases between. The CDR3 DNA follows: TGTGCCAGCAGCTTAGTCATAGGGGACACTGAAGCTTTCTTT. Residues: CASSLVIGDTEAFF.

With respect to this clonotype: An end of the junction does not agree with germline; a read error may underlie this. The V call is TRBV24-1, the J call TRBJ2-3; 8 bases line up with TRBD1. The CDR3 is 16 amino acids. Germline CDR1 KGHDR, CDR2 SFDVKD. As DNA, the CDR3 is TGTGCCACCAGTGATTGGACAGGGCCACGCACATATACGCAGTATTTT. Amino acid sequence: CATSDWTGPRTYTQYF.